Listed below are T cell receptor beta chains from one sample, sequenced in a study of T cell changes during pregnancy in multiple sclerosis. Only in-frame clones appear in the TCRdb table, and some are missing; sequencing was by immunoSEQ multiplex PCR. Of tens of thousands of clones in the sample, approximately 90% were seen once. This specimen consisted of peripheral blood, obtained in the first trimester of pregnancy. The receptors shown here come from a female donor in good health, enrolled as a control in a pregnancy study. The CDR3 runs from the conserved cysteine through the conserved F or W. The order of the fields is clone size, V gene, CDR3 length, D gene, J gene, CDR3 protein, CDR3 DNA. A D gene is named only where the DNA matches it firmly. Not all rows give a size; the values are once, few, many and, for expanded clones, a class.

NA	TRBV29-1	13	NA	TRBJ1-2	CSVHGQSNYGYTF	TGCAGCGTCCACGGACAGAGTAACTATGGCTACACCTTC
NA	TRBV7-3	14	TRBD2	TRBJ2-2	CASSRTSESGELFF	TGTGCCAGCAGCCGGACTAGCGAATCCGGGGAGCTGTTTTTT
NA	TRBV4-3	13	NA	TRBJ2-2	CASSPPSAGELFF	TGCGCCAGCAGCCCGCCCTCAGCCGGGGAGCTGTTTTTT
NA	TRBV7-9	18	NA	TRBJ2-1	CASSLDRAVGVGYNEQFF	TGTGCCAGCAGCTTAGACAGGGCCGTTGGGGTGGGTTACAATGAGCAGTTCTTC
NA	TRBV4-2	17	TRBD2	TRBJ2-3	CASSHPTSGASTDTQYF	TGTGCCAGCAGCCACCCTACTAGCGGGGCTAGCACAGATACGCAGTATTTT
NA	TRBV5-6	13	NA	TRBJ1-2	CASSLPGNYGYTF	TGTGCCAGCAGCTTGCCAGGGAACTATGGCTACACCTTC
NA	TRBV14	14	NA	TRBJ2-1	CASSQGARSAEQFF	TGTGCCAGCAGCCAGGGGGCTCGTAGCGCTGAGCAGTTCTTC
few	TRBV19	13	TRBD1	TRBJ1-1	CASYMDRLGEAFF	TGTGCCAGTTACATGGACAGGTTGGGTGAAGCTTTCTTT
NA	TRBV5-4	16	NA	TRBJ2-7	CASSLTTGTLVYEQYF	TGTGCCAGCAGCCTAACTACCGGGACACTCGTTTACGAGCAGTACTTC
NA	TRBV4-1	15	NA	TRBJ1-2	CASSRGTEYNYGYTF	TGCGCCAGCAGCCGAGGGACTGAATATAACTATGGCTACACCTTC
NA	TRBV18	16	TRBD1	TRBJ1-5	CASSPPGTGYNQPQHF	TGTGCCAGCTCACCCCCCGGGACAGGGTACAATCAGCCCCAGCATTTT
NA	TRBV6-5	15	TRBD1	TRBJ2-5	CASRPDRGGKETQYF	TGTGCCAGCAGACCGGACAGGGGCGGAAAAGAGACCCAGTACTTC
once	TRBV5-1	14	TRBD2	TRBJ2-5	CASRPTSTQETQYF	TGCGCCAGCAGGCCGACTAGCACCCAAGAGACCCAGTACTTC
NA	TRBV14	12	NA	TRBJ2-1	CASSQDYREQFF	TGTGCCAGCAGCCAAGATTACAGGGAGCAGTTCTTC
once	TRBV28	16	NA	TRBJ2-7	CASSFTARTVSYEQYF	TGTGCCAGCAGTTTTACCGCGAGGACTGTTTCCTACGAGCAGTACTTC
NA	TRBV6-6	14	NA	TRBJ1-2	CASSYSDRLYGYTF	TGTGCCAGCAGTTACTCAGACAGGCTCTATGGCTACACCTTC
NA	TRBV19	14	TRBD1	TRBJ1-1	CATRTGLMNTEAFF	TGTGCCACCAGGACAGGGCTCATGAACACTGAAGCTTTCTTT
NA	TRBV5-1	14	NA	TRBJ2-6	CASSGQAGANVLTF	TGCGCCAGCAGCGGGCAGGCTGGGGCCAACGTCCTGACTTTC
NA	TRBV18	15	NA	TRBJ2-7	CASSPLVLEGYEQYF	TGTGCCAGCTCACCACTCGTCCTCGAGGGCTACGAGCAGTACTTC
NA	TRBV2	14	NA	TRBJ2-7	CASSDPQVSYEQYF	TGTGCCAGCAGTGATCCACAGGTTTCCTACGAGCAGTACTTC
NA	TRBV18	16	NA	TRBJ2-3	CASSPKDRSYENTQYF	TGTGCCAGCTCACCGAAGGACAGATCTTACGAGAATACGCAGTATTTT
NA	TRBV20-1	11	NA	TRBJ2-1	CSAQQRDEQFF	TGCAGTGCCCAACAGCGGGATGAGCAGTTCTTC
few	TRBV2	17	NA	TRBJ1-4	CASSEGLAPPTNEKLFF	TGTGCCAGCAGTGAGGGACTGGCGCCTCCAACTAATGAAAAACTGTTTTTT
NA	TRBV27	15	NA	TRBJ2-1	CASSLVDSSYNEQFF	TGTGCCAGCAGTTTGGTAGACAGCTCCTACAATGAGCAGTTCTTC
NA	TRBV5-1	15	NA	TRBJ1-5	CASSLAGVSNQPQHF	TGCGCCAGCAGCTTGGCAGGGGTGAGCAATCAGCCCCAGCATTTT
NA	TRBV27	16	NA	TRBJ1-6	CASSLGAGLYNSPLHF	TGTGCCAGCAGTTTAGGGGCAGGGCTTTATAATTCACCCCTCCACTTT
NA	TRBV14	16	TRBD1	TRBJ2-5	CASSLGTGVVRETQYF	TGTGCCAGCAGCCTCGGGACAGGGGTGGTCCGAGAGACCCAGTACTTC
NA	TRBV18	14	NA	TRBJ1-2	CASSPESGGNGYTF	TGTGCCAGCTCACCAGAGTCGGGGGGCAACGGCTACACCTTC
NA	TRBV14	17	TRBD1	TRBJ2-7	CASSLDPPGQGVDEQYF	TGTGCCAGCAGCCTCGATCCGCCGGGACAGGGGGTCGACGAGCAGTACTTC
NA	TRBV19	16	NA	TRBJ2-3	CASRTSGLRSTDTQYF	TGTGCCAGTCGAACCTCGGGACTTAGGAGCACAGATACGCAGTATTTT
NA	TRBV18	15	NA	TRBJ1-5	CASSPGLQSNQPQHF	TGTGCCAGCTCACCAGGCTTACAGAGCAATCAGCCCCAGCATTTT
NA	TRBV27	16	NA	TRBJ2-7	CASRMVGGRTAYEQYF	TGTGCCAGCAGGATGGTAGGGGGTAGGACTGCTTACGAGCAGTACTTC
NA	TRBV7-2	15	TRBD2	TRBJ2-3	CASSSSGGATDTQYF	TGTGCCAGCAGCTCTAGCGGGGGGGCCACGGATACGCAGTATTTT
NA	TRBV4-3	15	TRBD2	TRBJ2-1	CASSLGLVSYNEQFF	TGCGCCAGCAGCCTAGGACTAGTTTCCTACAATGAGCAGTTCTTC
NA	TRBV7-8	15	TRBD1	TRBJ1-5	CASSFLQGGDQPQHF	TGTGCCAGCAGCTTTTTACAGGGGGGGGATCAGCCCCAGCATTTT
NA	TRBV2	15	TRBD1	TRBJ1-4	CASSSLGTENEKLFF	TGTGCCAGCAGTAGTCTGGGGACAGAAAATGAAAAACTGTTTTTT
NA	TRBV5-1	16	NA	TRBJ2-1	CASSLGRQFSYNEQFF	TGCGCCAGCAGCTTGGGACGACAGTTTTCCTACAATGAGCAGTTCTTC
NA	TRBV5-6	13	NA	TRBJ1-2	CASSRRADYGYTF	TGTGCCAGCAGCCGCAGGGCGGACTATGGCTACACCTTC
NA	TRBV21-1	19	NA	TRBJ1-6	CASSKEGGRVSSYNSPLHF	TGTGCCAGCAGCAAAGAGGGGGGGCGAGTGAGCTCCTATAATTCACCCCTCCACTTT
medium-sized	TRBV4-2	15	NA	TRBJ1-1	CASSQVLRLATEAFF	TGTGCCAGCAGCCAGGTGCTGCGGCTGGCGACTGAAGCTTTCTTT
NA	TRBV9	13	NA	TRBJ1-1	CASRGDMNTEAFF	TGTGCCAGCAGAGGGGATATGAACACTGAAGCTTTCTTT
NA	TRBV4-1	17	TRBD1	TRBJ1-6	CASSPHLGTGENSPLHF	TGCGCCAGCAGCCCCCACCTTGGGACAGGGGAAAATTCACCCCTCCACTTT
NA	TRBV7-2	13	TRBD1	TRBJ2-5	CASSLTGTETQYF	TGTGCCAGCAGCTTGACAGGGACGGAGACCCAGTACTTC
once	TRBV11-2	14	NA	TRBJ1-4	CASSLVATNEKLFF	TGTGCCAGCAGCCTCGTAGCAACTAATGAAAAACTGTTTTTT
NA	TRBV7-8	15	NA	TRBJ1-6	CASSLGGTLYSPLHF	TGTGCCAGCAGCTTAGGAGGGACACTTTATTCACCCCTCCACTTT
NA	TRBV7-9	13	NA	TRBJ2-6	CASTNSGANVLTF	TGTGCCAGCACCAACTCTGGGGCCAACGTCCTGACTTTC
few	TRBV7-6	18	TRBD2	TRBJ2-2	CASSLGTSGGRNTGELFF	TGTGCCAGCAGCTTAGGGACTAGCGGGGGGCGAAACACCGGGGAGCTGTTTTTT
NA	TRBV5-8	15	TRBD1	TRBJ1-1	CASSSNRGPVTEAFF	TGTGCCAGCAGCTCTAACAGGGGGCCGGTCACTGAAGCTTTCTTT
few	TRBV10-3	13	NA	TRBJ1-4	CAISRKTDEKLFF	TGTGCGATATCCAGGAAAACGGATGAAAAACTGTTTTTT
NA	TRBV6-5	11	NA	TRBJ1-2	CASSYPGGYTF	TGTGCCAGCAGTTATCCGGGGGGCTACACCTTC
NA	TRBV15	14	NA	TRBJ2-1	CATSRGQENNEQFF	TGTGCCACCAGCAGAGGACAGGAAAACAATGAGCAGTTCTTC
NA	TRBV7-9	10	NA	TRBJ1-1	CASSQSRAFF	TGTGCCAGCAGCCAGTCGCGGGCTTTCTTT
NA	TRBV7-2	17	TRBD2	TRBJ2-5	CASSARTSGAYQETQYF	TGTGCCAGCAGCGCCCGGACTAGCGGGGCCTACCAAGAGACCCAGTACTTC
NA	TRBV18	16	TRBD1	TRBJ1-4	CASSTQGATTNEKLFF	TGTGCCAGCTCAACACAGGGGGCCACAACTAATGAAAAACTGTTTTTT
NA	TRBV29-1	11	NA	TRBJ1-2	CSVAQNYGYTF	TGCAGCGTTGCCCAAAACTATGGCTACACCTTC
NA	TRBV7-2	16	TRBD1	TRBJ2-7	CASSLVVGQRGYEQYF	TGTGCCAGCAGCTTAGTGGTGGGACAGAGGGGCTACGAGCAGTACTTC
NA	TRBV11-2	14	TRBD2	TRBJ2-1	CASSQSGGWSEQFF	TGTGCCAGCAGCCAGAGCGGGGGGTGGAGTGAGCAGTTCTTC